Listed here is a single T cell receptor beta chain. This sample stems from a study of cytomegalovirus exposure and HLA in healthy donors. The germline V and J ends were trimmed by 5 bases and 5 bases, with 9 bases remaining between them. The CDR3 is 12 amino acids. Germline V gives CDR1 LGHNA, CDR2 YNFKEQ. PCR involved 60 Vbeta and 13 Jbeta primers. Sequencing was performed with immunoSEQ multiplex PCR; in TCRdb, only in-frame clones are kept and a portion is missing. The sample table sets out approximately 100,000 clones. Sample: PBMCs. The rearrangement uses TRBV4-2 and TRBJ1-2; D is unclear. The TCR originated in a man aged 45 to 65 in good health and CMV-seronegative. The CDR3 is CASSSPLYGYTF. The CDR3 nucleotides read TGTGCCAGCAGCTCCCCATTGTATGGCTACACCTTC.